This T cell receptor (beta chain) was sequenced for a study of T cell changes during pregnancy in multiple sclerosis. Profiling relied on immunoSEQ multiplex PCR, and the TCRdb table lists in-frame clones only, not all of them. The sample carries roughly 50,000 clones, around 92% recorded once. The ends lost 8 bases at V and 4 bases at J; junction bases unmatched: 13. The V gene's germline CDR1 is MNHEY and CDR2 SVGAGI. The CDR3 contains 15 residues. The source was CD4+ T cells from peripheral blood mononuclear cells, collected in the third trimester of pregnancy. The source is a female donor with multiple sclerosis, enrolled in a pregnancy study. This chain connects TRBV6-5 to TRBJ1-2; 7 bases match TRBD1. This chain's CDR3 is CASLGIRDSLYGYTF. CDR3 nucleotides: TGTGCCAGCCTTGGAATCCGGGACAGTCTCTATGGCTACACCTTC.